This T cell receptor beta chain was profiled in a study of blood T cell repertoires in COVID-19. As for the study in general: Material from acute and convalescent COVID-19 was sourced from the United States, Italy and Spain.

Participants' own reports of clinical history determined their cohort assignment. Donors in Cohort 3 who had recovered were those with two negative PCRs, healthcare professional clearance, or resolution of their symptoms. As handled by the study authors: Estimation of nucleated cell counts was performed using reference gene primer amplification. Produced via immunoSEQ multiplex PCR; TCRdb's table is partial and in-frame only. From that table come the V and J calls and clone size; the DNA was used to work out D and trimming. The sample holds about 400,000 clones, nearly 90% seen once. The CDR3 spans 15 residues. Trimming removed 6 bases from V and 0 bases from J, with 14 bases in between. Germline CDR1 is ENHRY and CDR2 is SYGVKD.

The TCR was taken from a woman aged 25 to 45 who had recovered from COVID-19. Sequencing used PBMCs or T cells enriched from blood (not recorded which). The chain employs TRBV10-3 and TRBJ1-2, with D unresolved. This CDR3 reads CAISQYTTTNYGYTF. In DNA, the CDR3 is TGTGCCATCAGCCAGTACACAACAACTAACTATGGCTACACCTTC.